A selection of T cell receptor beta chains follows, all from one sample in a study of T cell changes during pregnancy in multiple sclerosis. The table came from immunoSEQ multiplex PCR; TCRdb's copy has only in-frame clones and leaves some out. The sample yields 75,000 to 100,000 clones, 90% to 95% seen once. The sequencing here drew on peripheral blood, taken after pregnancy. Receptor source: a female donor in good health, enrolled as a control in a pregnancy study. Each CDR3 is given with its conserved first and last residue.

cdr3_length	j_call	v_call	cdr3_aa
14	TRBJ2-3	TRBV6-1	CASSETGGTDTQYF
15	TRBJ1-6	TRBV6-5	CASSYFRDANSPLHF
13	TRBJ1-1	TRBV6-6	CASSYDRNTEAFF
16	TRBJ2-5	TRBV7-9	CASNSPLQVLQETQYF
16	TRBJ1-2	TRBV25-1	CASSDGTGISVHGYTF
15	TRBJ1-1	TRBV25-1	CASSKTGTQNTEAFF
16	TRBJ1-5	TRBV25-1	CASISQGTHSNQPQHF
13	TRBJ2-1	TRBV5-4	CASSSGTGGEQFF
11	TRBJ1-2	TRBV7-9	CASSLQYGYTF
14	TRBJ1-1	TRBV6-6	CASSLGQGITEAFF
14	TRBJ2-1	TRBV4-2	CASSQGLDPNEQFF
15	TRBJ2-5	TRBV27	CASSQSGLAGETQYF
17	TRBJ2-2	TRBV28	CASSSTQTGDNTGELFF
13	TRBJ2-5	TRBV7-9	CASSLMPIGDQYF
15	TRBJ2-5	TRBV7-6	CASSLGQAQVETQYF
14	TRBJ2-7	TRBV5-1	CASSSGTGLSEQYF
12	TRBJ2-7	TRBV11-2	CASSPPGYEQYF
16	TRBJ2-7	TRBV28	CASSLDGHRPSYEQYF
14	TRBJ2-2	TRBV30	CAWSVGGAAGELFF
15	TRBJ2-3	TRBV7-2	CASRTGRARTDTQYF
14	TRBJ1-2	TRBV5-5	CASSLLQATYGYTF
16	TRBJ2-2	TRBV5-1	CASSSTADLNTGELFF
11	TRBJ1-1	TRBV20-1	CSALRGPWAFF
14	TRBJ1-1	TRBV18	CASSPAGDSFEAFF
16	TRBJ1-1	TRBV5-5	CASSLDSRWPGTEAFF
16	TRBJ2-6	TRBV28	CASIPGGPPGANVLTF
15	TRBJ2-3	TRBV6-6	CASRVSGWGTDTQYF
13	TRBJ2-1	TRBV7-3	CASSLGGGNEQFF
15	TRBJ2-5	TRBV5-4	CASSGTSGGQETQYF
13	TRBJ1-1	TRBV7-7	CASSLDRLSEAFF
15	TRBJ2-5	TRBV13	CASSFRLRGVGEQYF
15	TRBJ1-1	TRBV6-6	CASTTAAGGNTEAFF
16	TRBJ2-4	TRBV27	CASSSRRGDRVHIQYF
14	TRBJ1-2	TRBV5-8	CASSLGRVFYGYTF
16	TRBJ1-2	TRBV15	CATSGGTGLSLDGYTF
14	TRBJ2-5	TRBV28	CASSGIWGGETQYF
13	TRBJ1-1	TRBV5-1	CASSLAPDTEAFF
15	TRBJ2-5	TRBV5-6	CASSARTSGSDTQYF
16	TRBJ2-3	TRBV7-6	CASSLEVAGGTDTQYF
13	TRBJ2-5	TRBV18	CASSPDSQETQYF
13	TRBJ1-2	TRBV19	CASRTGLNYGYTF
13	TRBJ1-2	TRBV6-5	CASIKGQGSGYTF
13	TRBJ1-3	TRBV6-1	CASRTAAGNTIYF
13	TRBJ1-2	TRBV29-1	CSAGREGPGGYTF
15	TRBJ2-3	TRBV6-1	CASRQGIESTDTQYF
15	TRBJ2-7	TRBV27	CASSRAGQVPYEQYF
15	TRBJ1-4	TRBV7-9	CASSSQGAKDEKLFF
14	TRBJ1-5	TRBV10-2	CATLDRDSNQPQHF